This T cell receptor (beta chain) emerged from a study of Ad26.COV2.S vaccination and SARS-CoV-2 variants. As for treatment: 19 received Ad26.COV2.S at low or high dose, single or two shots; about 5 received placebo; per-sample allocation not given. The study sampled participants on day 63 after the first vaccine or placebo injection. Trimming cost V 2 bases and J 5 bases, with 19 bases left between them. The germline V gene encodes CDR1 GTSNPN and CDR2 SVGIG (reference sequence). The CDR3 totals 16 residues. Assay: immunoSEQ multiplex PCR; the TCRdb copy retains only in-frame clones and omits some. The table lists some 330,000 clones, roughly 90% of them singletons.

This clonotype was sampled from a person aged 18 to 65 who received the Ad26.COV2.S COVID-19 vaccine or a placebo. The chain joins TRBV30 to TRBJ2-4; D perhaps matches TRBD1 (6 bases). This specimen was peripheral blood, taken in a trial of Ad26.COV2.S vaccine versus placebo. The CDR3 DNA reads TGTGCCTGGAGTATTGGGGGCCTCTTTATGGAAAACATTCAGTACTTC. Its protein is CAWSIGGLFMENIQYF.